These T cell receptor beta chains were read from a single sample in a study of T cell repertoires in cytomegalovirus infection. These receptors are not linked to any known antigen. From the reads, TCRdb called clonotypes with MiXCR, one entry per CDR3 protein. The sample carries roughly 120,000 distinct CDR3 sequences, 32% recorded once. The sample here was CD8+ T cells from cultured PBMCs, taken from culture after CMV antigen stimulation. Source of these receptors: a human donor in good health (CMV status not recorded). Some clones in this sample may be carry-over from other donors' samples. CDR3s include the opening cysteine and the closing phenylalanine or tryptophan.

v_call,j_call,cdr3_length,cdr3_aa
TRBV6-6,TRBJ2-5,17,CASSYSTARVYQETQYF
TRBV2,TRBJ2-2,18,CASSEIGYSAANTGELFF
TRBV12-3/TRBV12-4,TRBJ2-3,12,CASSSRPAAQYF
TRBV7-6,TRBJ2-3,16,CASSLAGLAGVVTQYF
TRBV7-9,TRBJ1-1,16,CASSLGSAGTTLEAFF
TRBV5-4,TRBJ2-1,11,CASSLGLRQFF
TRBV7-2,TRBJ2-2,13,CASSLMGTGELFF
TRBV2,TRBJ1-1,12,CASSLLNTEAFF
TRBV5-1,TRBJ2-5,15,CASSLESGAEETQYF
TRBV7-2,TRBJ1-1,15,CASSRVDRGNTEAFF
TRBV6-1,TRBJ2-5,14,CASSVGRAAETQYF
TRBV7-8,TRBJ2-7,15,CASSYPGQGTGEQYF
TRBV4-1,TRBJ2-1,15,CASTPILSANNEQFF
TRBV7-3,TRBJ2-3,15,CASSLLAGAGDTQYF
TRBV24-1,TRBJ1-1,18,CATSDLSRGSELYTEAFF
TRBV7-3,TRBJ2-2,18,CASSTQPQGTANTGELFF
TRBV4-1,TRBJ2-1,16,CASSQEGGQGDDEQFF
TRBV5-6,TRBJ2-7,13,CASSPSGAGEQYF
TRBV7-2,TRBJ1-4,14,CASSLRQGHEKLFF
TRBV28,TRBJ1-3,14,CASSHRVSGNTIYF
TRBV7-6,TRBJ1-5,14,CASSLETGAQPQHF
TRBV7-8,TRBJ2-3,16,CASSLEPRGVTDTQYF
TRBV6-2/TRBV6-3,TRBJ2-1,12,CATRQAWNEQFF
TRBV24-1,TRBJ2-1,17,CATSDHRQGLSYNEQFF
TRBV28,TRBJ1-2,14,CASSSPVTNYGYTF
TRBV19,TRBJ1-1,14,CASSAGTGFGEAFF
TRBV7-2,TRBJ1-1,12,CASSLRLAEAFF
TRBV6-2/TRBV6-3,TRBJ2-1,16,CASSLFEGGGLNEQFF
TRBV20-1,TRBJ1-4,14,CSARPTGGNEKLFF
TRBV7-8,TRBJ2-1,14,CASSGGWTDNEQFF
TRBV6-1,TRBJ2-5,15,CASSLIQGLEETQYF
TRBV7-2,TRBJ2-2,16,CASSLDWGSNTGELFF
TRBV29-1,TRBJ1-2,14,CSVDLGLPPGRYTF
TRBV5-8,TRBJ2-3,12,CASSFLVDTQYF
TRBV7-9,TRBJ2-2,14,CASSFGVSGGELFF
TRBV7-8,TRBJ2-7,13,CASSLGQVYEQYF
TRBV6-1,TRBJ2-1,14,CASQNRGRSDEQFF
TRBV2,TRBJ2-1,13,CASSDYGDNEQFF
TRBV6-2/TRBV6-3,TRBJ1-1,15,CASSPSEPRNTEAFF
TRBV7-8,TRBJ2-4,18,CASSLEGAETSRRNIQYF
TRBV27,TRBJ1-2,18,CASSLYPISTPTNYGYTF
TRBV2,TRBJ2-7,15,CASSGMPGLTGEQYF
TRBV7-2,TRBJ1-6,16,CASSAEQGALNSPLHF
TRBV19,TRBJ2-1,16,CASSIAPGYEGNEQFF
TRBV6-4,TRBJ1-2,15,CASSAAAGLLYGYTF
TRBV7-9,TRBJ2-7,13,CASSSTTPGEQYF
TRBV12-3/TRBV12-4,TRBJ2-7,15,CASSLERQGSYEQYF
TRBV27,TRBJ1-1,13,CASSLILRGQAFF
TRBV6-1,TRBJ1-5,18,CASNPLGRSAYSNQPQHF
TRBV12-3/TRBV12-4,TRBJ1-2,14,CASSLGDTYYGYTF
TRBV6-1,TRBJ1-2,13,CASSATGGDGYTF
TRBV28,TRBJ1-5,18,CASSLVGQLRGSNQPQHF
TRBV11-2,TRBJ1-2,15,CASSLGQGIDYGYTF
TRBV3-1,TRBJ2-7,17,CASSHLVGPRTILEQYF
TRBV20-1,TRBJ2-7,14,CSASRVGTRKEQYF
TRBV6-1,TRBJ2-2,17,CASSDPGQGIRTGELFF
TRBV2,TRBJ2-7,14,CASSEAGTDYEQYF
TRBV3-1,TRBJ1-4,16,CASSQGLTGSNEKLFF
TRBV6-1,TRBJ2-6,15,CASSEWVSGANVLTF